The clone carrying this T cell receptor (beta chain) has just a few counts. The data were taken from a study of blood T cells in healthy people across ages. Alongside a J-beta primer mix, a sample-barcoded 5' primer served in a second PCR lasting about 7 to 12 cycles. TCRdb fed the 5' RACE reads into MiXCR, producing one record per CDR3 protein. The sample holds fewer than 2 million distinct CDR3 sequences; around 40% are singletons and the top ten take about 21%. The authors drew 8 to 10 milliliters of peripheral blood from each donor. The TCR was taken from a human donor in good health. Specimen: blood.

In DNA form, the CDR3 reads TGTGCCAGCAGCAACGGCGGAGGGGCCCCCTCTAACTATGGCTACACCTTC. Its protein is CASSNGGGAPSNYGYTF. V usage is TRBV7-9 and J usage is TRBJ1-2, with a possible D match to TRBD1 (5 bases). The CDR3 length is 17 residues. With 5 bases removed from V and 0 bases from J, the gap between germline ends came to 19 bases. CDR1 and CDR2 (germline): SEHNR, FQNEAQ (reference sequence).